The entry below gives a single TCR beta chain sequence along with its context. The data are from a study of human T cells and chemical hapten exposure. Across the whole study: Once 0.01% DPC had been applied to the upper back by patch test, readings were taken at 6 days.

TCRdb used MiXCR to reprocess the RACE reads, holding one entry per CDR3 protein. Found here are approximately 90,000 distinct CDR3 sequences, about 11% of them singletons; the top ten hold roughly 2%. Indicated time point: patch test 2, 6 weeks after DPC sensitization. Treatment defined: therapeutic diphenylcyclopropenone sensitization with weekly scalp DPC. The study drew its donors from alopecia patients who were 18 to 70 years old and suitable for DPC. The germline CDR1 and CDR2 sequences are MDHEN and SYDVKM. The CDR3 has 15 amino acids. V was pared by 5 bases and J by 6 bases, with 19 bases between.

This TCR was sampled from a man aged 35-49 years with alopecia areata. Some clones in this sample may be carry-over from other donors' samples. Material: whole blood, obtained in connection with sensitization to the hapten diphenylcyclopropenone (DPC). The J gene is TRBJ1-2, the V gene TRBV28; weak D call: TRBD1 (6 bases). CDR3 loop: CASSPGTPLGDGYTF. The CDR3 DNA sequence: TGTGCCAGCAGTCCCGGGACACCTCTGGGAGATGGCTACACCTTC.